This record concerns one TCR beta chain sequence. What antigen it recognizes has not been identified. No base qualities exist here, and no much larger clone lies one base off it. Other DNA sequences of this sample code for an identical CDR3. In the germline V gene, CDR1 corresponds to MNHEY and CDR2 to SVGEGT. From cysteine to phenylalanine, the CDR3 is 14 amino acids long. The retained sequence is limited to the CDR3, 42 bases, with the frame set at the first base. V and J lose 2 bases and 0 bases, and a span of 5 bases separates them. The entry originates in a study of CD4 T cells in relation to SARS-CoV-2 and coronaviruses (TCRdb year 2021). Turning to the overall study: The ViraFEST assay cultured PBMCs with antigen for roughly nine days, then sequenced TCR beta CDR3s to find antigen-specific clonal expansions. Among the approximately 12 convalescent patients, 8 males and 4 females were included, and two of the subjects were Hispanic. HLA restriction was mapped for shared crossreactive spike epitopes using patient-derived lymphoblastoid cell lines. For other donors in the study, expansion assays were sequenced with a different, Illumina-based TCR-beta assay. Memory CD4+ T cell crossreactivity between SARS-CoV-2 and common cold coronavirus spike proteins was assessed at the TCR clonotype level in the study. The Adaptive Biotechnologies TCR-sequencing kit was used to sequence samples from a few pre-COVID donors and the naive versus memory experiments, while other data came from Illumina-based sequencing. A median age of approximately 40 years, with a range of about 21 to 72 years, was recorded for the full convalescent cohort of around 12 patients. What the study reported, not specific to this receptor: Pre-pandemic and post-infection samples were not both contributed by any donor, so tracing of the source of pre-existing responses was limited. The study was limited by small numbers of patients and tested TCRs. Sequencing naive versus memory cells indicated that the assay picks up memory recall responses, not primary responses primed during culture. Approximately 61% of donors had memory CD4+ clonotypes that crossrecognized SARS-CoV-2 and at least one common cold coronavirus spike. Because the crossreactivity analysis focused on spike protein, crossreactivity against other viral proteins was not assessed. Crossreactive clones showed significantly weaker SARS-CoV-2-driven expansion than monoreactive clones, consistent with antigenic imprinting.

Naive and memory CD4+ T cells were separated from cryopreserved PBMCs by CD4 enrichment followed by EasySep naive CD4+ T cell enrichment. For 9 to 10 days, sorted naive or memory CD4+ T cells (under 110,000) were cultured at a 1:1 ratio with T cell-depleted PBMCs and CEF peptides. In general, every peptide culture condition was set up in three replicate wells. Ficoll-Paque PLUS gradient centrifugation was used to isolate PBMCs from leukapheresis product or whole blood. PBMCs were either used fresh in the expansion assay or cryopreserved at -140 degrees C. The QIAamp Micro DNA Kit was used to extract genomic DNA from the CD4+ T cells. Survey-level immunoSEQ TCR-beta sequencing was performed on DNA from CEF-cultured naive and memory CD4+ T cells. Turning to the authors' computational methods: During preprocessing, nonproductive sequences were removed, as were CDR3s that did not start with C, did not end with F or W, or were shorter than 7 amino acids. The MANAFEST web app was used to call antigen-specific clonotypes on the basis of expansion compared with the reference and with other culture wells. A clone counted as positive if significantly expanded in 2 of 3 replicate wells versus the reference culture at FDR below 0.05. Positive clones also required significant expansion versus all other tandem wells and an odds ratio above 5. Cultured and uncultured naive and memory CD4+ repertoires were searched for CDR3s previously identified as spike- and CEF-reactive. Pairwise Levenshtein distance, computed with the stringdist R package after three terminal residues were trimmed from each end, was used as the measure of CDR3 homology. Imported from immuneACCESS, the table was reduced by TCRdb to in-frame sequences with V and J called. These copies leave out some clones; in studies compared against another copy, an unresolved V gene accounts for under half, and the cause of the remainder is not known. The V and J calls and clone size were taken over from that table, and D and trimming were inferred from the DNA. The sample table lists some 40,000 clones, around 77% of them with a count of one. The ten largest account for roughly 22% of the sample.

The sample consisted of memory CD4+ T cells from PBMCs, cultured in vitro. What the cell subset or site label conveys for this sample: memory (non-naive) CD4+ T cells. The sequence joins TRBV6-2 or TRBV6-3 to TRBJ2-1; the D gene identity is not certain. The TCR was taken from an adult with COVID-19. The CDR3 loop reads CASSYSSSYNEQFF. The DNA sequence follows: TGTGCCAGCAGTTACAGCAGCTCCTACAATGAGCAGTTCTTC.